This passage covers 17 T cell receptor beta chains from one sample sequenced in a study of cytomegalovirus exposure and HLA in healthy donors. The PCR employed 60 Vbeta primers together with 13 Jbeta primers. Sequencing was performed with immunoSEQ multiplex PCR; in TCRdb, only in-frame clones are kept and a portion is missing. The repertoire holds under 150,000 clones, with around 81% as singletons. Sequenced input: PBMCs. The source is a man aged 35 to 55 in good health and CMV-seropositive.

J is TRBJ2-1 and V is TRBV6-6; the match to TRBD1 covers 8 bases. Germline-derived CDR1 and CDR2 are MNHNY and SVGAGI (reference sequence). V shed 5 bases and J 0 bases; nucleotides not matched to a gene: 3. This CDR3 contains 15 residues. The CDR3 bases are TGTGCCAGCAGTCTTGGACAGGGCTCCTACAATGAGCAGTTCTTC. Translated: CASSLGQGSYNEQFF.

This clone showed up just a few times. This sequence joins TRBV18 and TRBJ1-6; weak D call: TRBD1 (5 bases). Looked up from germline, CDR1 is KGHSH and CDR2 is LQKENI. The CDR3 extends over 16 amino acids. Trimming removed 1 base from V and 4 bases from J, with 11 bases in between. As DNA, the CDR3 is TGTGCCAGCTCACCACAAGGGGCAGGATATAATTCACCCCTCCACTTT. Residues: CASSPQGAGYNSPLHF.

The chain carries TRBV13 and TRBJ2-2; D may be TRBD1 (5 bases). CDR1 and CDR2 (germline): PRHDT, FYEKMQ (reference sequence). V was trimmed by 7 bases and J by 0 bases, leaving 6 bases between them. There are 13 residues in the CDR3. CDR3 coding DNA: TGTGCCAGCATGACAGCGAACACCGGGGAGCTGTTTTTT. It is translated as CASMTANTGELFF.

The chain couples TRBV2 to TRBJ2-1; 10 bases are a match to TRBD2. The germline V gene encodes CDR1 SNHLY and CDR2 FYNNEI. J gave up 4 bases and V 2 bases, and 2 bases lay outside the gene matches. The CDR3 consists of 15 residues. CDR3 bases: TGTGCCAGCAGTGAAAGCGGGGGGGAGTACAATGAGCAGTTCTTC. Translating it yields CASSESGGEYNEQFF.

This clone was seen a few times. The chain employs TRBV6-1 and TRBJ2-7; D may be TRBD1 (6 bases). CDR1 and CDR2 from the germline V gene are MNHNS and SASEGT. This CDR3 region has 16 residues. Trimming cost V 4 bases and J 4 bases, with 20 bases left between them. CDR3 protein: CASSALPGTTPYEQYF. CDR3 in DNA: TGTGCCAGCAGTGCACTACCCGGGACAACACCGTACGAGCAGTACTTC.

The genes are TRBV2 and TRBJ2-6, with D tentatively TRBD2 (6 bases). The CDR3 is 18 amino acids. V lost 4 bases, J lost 0 bases, and 16 bases lay in between. Germline-derived CDR1 and CDR2 are SNHLY and FYNNEI. This chain's CDR3 is CASSAPGLRGSGANVLTF. CDR3 coding DNA: TGTGCCAGCAGTGCCCCGGGGCTGCGGGGCTCTGGGGCCAACGTCCTGACTTTC. Looking up the rest from reference TRBV2 and TRBJ2-6 gives the full variable domain: EPEVTQTPSHQVTQMGQEVILRCVPISNHLYFYWYRQILGQKVEFLVSFYNNEISEKSEIFDDQFSVERPDGSNFTLKIRSTKLEDSAMYFCASSAPGLRGSGANVLTFGAGSRLTVL.

The chain has TRBV28 and TRBJ1-2; D uncertain. Looked up from germline, CDR1 is MDHEN and CDR2 is SYDVKM. The CDR3 has 18 residues. V gave up 3 bases and J gave up 2 bases, with 22 bases separating them. Here the CDR3 reads CASSLLFGRGTLNYGYTF. In DNA form, the CDR3 reads TGTGCCAGCAGTTTGCTTTTCGGTAGAGGCACGCTAAACTATGGCTACACCTTC.

This clone was counted only a few times. V is TRBV25-1 and J is TRBJ1-4; 7 nucleotides line up with TRBD1. Unmatched junction bases numbered 6, after V lost 8 bases and J lost 0 bases. Germline loops: CDR1 MGHDK, CDR2 SYGVNS. The CDR3 runs 15 residues. CDR3 loop: CASAPGQTTNEKLFF. The CDR3 coding sequence is TGTGCCAGCGCCCCGGGACAGACAACTAATGAAAAACTGTTTTTT.

The chain uses TRBV27 and TRBJ1-1, with 8 bases identical to TRBD1. Trimming removed 6 bases from V and 4 bases from J; junction bases left unmatched: 13. The CDR3 is made up of 16 amino acids. CDR1 and CDR2 from the germline V gene are MNHEY and SMNVEV (reference sequence). The CDR3 bases are TGTGCCAGCAGCTCCCGTTCAGGACAGGGAATCACTGAAGCTTTCTTT. It is translated as CASSSRSGQGITEAFF.

As concerns this clone: The sample has other DNA sequences that encode this CDR3 too. The CDR3 is CASSDGTSSYNEQFF. The CDR3 DNA is TGTGCCAGCAGTGACGGGACAAGCTCCTACAATGAGCAGTTCTTC. J is TRBJ2-1 and V is TRBV2, with D tentatively TRBD1 (6 bases). From germline, CDR1 is SNHLY and CDR2 FYNNEI. CDR3 length equals 15 residues. Trimming cost V 3 bases and J 0 bases, with 9 bases left between them.

The CDR3 DNA reads as TGTGCCATCGCAGGGGGCGCGAACACTGAAGCTTTCTTT. The encoded protein is CAIAGGANTEAFF. V gene TRBV10-3 combines with J gene TRBJ1-1, with 8 bases identical to TRBD1. CDR1 is ENHRY and CDR2 is SYGVKD in the germline V gene. The CDR3 loop spans 13 amino acids. The J segment lost 1 base and the V segment lost 8 bases, leaving 3 bases of the junction unmatched.

V and J are TRBV6-6 and TRBJ1-1; D may be TRBD1 (5 bases). This CDR3 has 14 amino acids. V was trimmed by 5 bases and J by 4 bases, leaving 14 bases between them. Germline CDR1 reads MNHNY; CDR2 reads SVGAGI (reference sequence). CDR3 protein: CASSGTQGFTEAFF. The CDR3 DNA reads TGTGCCAGCAGTGGCACCCAGGGATTCACTGAAGCTTTCTTT.

A single count supports this clone. The chain uses TRBV4-3 and TRBJ2-4, with D hard to call. The V end was cut by 0 bases, the J end by 5 bases, with 8 bases between. CDR3 length: 14 residues. Germline V lookup: CDR1 LGHNA, CDR2 YSLEER. CDR3 residues: CASSQDGRENIQYF. CDR3 nucleotides: TGCGCCAGCAGCCAAGATGGGCGAGAAAACATTCAGTACTTC.

This chain joins TRBV5-8 and TRBJ2-1; TRBD2 aligns across 14 bases. Germline CDR1 and CDR2: SGHTS and YDEGEE. V was pared by 3 bases and J by 1 base, with 12 bases of the junction left unmatched. CDR3 length equals 20 residues. The CDR3 spells CASSSSGLAGVHPSYNEQFF. For the CDR3, the DNA is TGTGCCAGCAGCTCGTCGGGACTAGCGGGAGTACACCCTTCCTACAATGAGCAGTTCTTC.

V usage is TRBV7-9 and J usage is TRBJ2-1; the match to TRBD1 covers 7 bases. Germline CDR1 SEHNR, CDR2 FQNEAQ (reference sequence). V dropped 6 bases and J dropped 7; count of bases not matched to a gene: 15. This CDR3 has 16 amino acids. The CDR3 nucleotides read TGTGCCAGCAGACCGGACAGGTCTATGGTTGGAAATGAGCAGTTCTTC. It is translated as CASRPDRSMVGNEQFF. Supplemented by reference TRBV7-9 and TRBJ2-1, the full variable domain reads DTGVSQNPRHKITKRGQNVTFRCDPISEHNRLYWYRQTLGQGPEFLTYFQNEAQLEKSRLLSDRFSAERPKGSFSTLEIQRTEQGDSAMYLCASRPDRSMVGNEQFFGPGTRLTVL.

This clone appeared a few times. V gene TRBV18 combines with J gene TRBJ1-5; 10 nucleotides line up with TRBD1. The CDR3 spans 15 residues. After removal of 4 bases from V and 6 bases from J, the junction contained 6 bases not matched to a gene. Germline lookup yields CDR1 KGHSH and CDR2 LQKENI. CDR3 DNA sequence: TGTGCCAGCTCACGCAGCCGGGACAGGGGTCAGCCCCAGCATTTT. This codes for CASSRSRDRGQPQHF.

This clone was detected only a few times. The gene calls are TRBV2 and TRBJ2-2; 11 nucleotides match TRBD2. CDR1 and CDR2 (germline): SNHLY, FYNNEI. This CDR3 contains 16 residues. V lost 6 bases to trimming and J lost 4 bases; unmatched junction nucleotides: 7. CDR3 coding DNA: TGTGCCAGCAGAGAACTAGCGGGGGCCGTCACCGGGGAGCTGTTTTTT. Translation gives CASRELAGAVTGELFF.